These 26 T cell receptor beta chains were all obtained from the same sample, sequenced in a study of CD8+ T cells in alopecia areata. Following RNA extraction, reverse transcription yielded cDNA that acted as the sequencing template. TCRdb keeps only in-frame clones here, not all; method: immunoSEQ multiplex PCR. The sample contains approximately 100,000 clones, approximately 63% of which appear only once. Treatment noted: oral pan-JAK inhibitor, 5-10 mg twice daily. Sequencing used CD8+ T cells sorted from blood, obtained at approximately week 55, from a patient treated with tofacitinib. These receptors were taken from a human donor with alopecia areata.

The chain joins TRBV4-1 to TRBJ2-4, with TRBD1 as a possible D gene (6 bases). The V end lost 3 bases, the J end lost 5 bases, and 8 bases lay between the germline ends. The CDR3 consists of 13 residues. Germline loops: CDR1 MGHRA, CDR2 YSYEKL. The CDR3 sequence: CASSQGAENIQYF. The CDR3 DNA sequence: TGCGCCAGCAGCCAGGGGGCAGAAAACATTCAGTACTTC.

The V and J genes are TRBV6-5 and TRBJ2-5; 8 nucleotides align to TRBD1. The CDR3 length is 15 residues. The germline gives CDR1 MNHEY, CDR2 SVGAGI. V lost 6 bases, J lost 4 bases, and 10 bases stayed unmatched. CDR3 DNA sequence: TGTGCCAGCAGCTCCGGACAGGGAGGATTAGAGACCCAGTACTTC. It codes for CASSSGQGGLETQYF.

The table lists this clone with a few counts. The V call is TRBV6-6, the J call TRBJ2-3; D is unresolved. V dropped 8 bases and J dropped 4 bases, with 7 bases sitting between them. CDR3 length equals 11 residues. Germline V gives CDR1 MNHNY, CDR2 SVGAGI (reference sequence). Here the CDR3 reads CASLGPDTQYF. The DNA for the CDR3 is TGTGCCAGCTTAGGTCCAGATACGCAGTATTTT.

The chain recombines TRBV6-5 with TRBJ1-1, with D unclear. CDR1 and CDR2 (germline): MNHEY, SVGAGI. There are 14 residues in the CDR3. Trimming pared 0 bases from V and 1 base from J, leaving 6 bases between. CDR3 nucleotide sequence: TGTGCCAGCAGTTACTCGGTAGGGAACACTGAAGCTTTCTTT. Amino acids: CASSYSVGNTEAFF.

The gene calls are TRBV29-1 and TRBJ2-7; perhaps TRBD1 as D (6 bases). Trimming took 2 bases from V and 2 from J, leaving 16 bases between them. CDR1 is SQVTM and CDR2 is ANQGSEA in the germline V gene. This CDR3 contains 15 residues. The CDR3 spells CSVELTPGHPYEQYF. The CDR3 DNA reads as TGCAGCGTTGAACTTACACCGGGACATCCCTACGAGCAGTACTTC.

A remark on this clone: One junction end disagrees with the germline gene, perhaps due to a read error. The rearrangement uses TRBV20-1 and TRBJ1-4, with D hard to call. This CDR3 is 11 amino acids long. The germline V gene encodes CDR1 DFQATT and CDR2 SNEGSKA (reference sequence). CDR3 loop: CSATSGSLERF. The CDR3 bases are TGCAGTGCTACTTCCGGGAGCCTAGAACGATTT.

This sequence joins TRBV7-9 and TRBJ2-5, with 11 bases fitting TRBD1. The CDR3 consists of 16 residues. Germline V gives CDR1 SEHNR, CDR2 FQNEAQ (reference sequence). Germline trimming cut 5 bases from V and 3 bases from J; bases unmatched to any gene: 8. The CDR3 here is CASSNRGQGAEETQYF. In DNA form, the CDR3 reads TGTGCCAGCAGCAATCGCGGACAGGGGGCGGAAGAGACCCAGTACTTC.

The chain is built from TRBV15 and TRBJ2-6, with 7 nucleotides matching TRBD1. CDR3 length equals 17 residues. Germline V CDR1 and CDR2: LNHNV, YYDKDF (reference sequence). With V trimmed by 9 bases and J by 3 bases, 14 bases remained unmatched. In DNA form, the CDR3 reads TGTGCCACGAAGACAGGGACCCAACTTTATGGGGCCAACGTCCTGACTTTC. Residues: CATKTGTQLYGANVLTF. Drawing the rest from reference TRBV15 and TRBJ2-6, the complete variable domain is DAMVIQNPRYQVTQFGKPVTLSCSQTLNHNVMYWYQQKSSQAPKLLFHYYDKDFNNEADTPDNFQSRRPNTSFCFLDIRSPGLGDTAMYLCATKTGTQLYGANVLTFGAGSRLTVL.

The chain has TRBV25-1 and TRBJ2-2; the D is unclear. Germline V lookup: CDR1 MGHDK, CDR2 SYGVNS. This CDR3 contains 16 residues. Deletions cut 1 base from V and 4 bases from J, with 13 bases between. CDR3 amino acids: CASSELASQATGELFF. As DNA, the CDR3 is TGTGCCAGCAGTGAATTGGCCAGCCAAGCCACCGGGGAGCTGTTTTTT.

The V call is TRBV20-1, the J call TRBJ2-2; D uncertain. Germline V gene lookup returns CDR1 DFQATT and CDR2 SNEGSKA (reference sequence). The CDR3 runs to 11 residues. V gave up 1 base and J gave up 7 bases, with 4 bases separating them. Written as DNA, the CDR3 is TGCAGTGCTAGAGGAGGCGGGGAGCTGTTTTTT. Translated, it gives CSARGGGELFF.

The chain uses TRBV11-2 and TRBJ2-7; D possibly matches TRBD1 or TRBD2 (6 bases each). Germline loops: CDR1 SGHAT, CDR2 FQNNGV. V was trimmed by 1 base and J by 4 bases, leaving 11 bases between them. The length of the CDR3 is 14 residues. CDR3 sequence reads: CASSLGGARYEQYF. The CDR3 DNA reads TGTGCCAGCAGCTTAGGGGGGGCACGTTACGAGCAGTACTTC. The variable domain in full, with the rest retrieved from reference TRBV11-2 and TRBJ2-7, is EAGVAQSPRYKIIEKRQSVAFWCNPISGHATLYWYQQILGQGPKLLIQFQNNGVVDDSQLPKDRFSAERLKGVDSTLKIQPAKLEDSAVYLCASSLGGARYEQYFGPGTRLTVT.

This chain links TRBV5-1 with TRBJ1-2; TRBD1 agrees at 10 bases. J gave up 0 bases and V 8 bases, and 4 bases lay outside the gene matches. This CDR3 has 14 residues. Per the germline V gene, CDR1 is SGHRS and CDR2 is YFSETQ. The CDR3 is CASKGTGANYGYTF. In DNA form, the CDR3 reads TGCGCCAGTAAAGGGACAGGGGCTAACTATGGCTACACCTTC.

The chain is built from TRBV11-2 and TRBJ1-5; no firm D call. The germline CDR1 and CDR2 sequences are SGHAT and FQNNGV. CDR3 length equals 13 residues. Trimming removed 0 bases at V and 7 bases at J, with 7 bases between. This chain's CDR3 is CASSLEPKQPQHF. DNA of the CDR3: TGTGCCAGCAGCTTAGAGCCTAAACAGCCCCAGCATTTT.

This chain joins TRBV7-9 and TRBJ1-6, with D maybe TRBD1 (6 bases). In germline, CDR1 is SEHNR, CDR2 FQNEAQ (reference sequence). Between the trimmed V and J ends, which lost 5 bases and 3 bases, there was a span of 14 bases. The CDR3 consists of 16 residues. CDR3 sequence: CASSLNSRGYNSPLHF. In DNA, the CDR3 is TGTGCCAGCAGCCTAAACTCCAGGGGCTATAATTCACCCCTCCACTTT.

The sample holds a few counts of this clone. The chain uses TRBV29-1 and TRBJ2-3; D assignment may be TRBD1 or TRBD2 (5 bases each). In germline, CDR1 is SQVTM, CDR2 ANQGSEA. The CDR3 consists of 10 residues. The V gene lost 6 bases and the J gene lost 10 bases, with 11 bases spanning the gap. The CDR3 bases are TGCAGCGTCGTGGGGGTCCCGCAGTATTTT. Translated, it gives CSVVGVPQYF.

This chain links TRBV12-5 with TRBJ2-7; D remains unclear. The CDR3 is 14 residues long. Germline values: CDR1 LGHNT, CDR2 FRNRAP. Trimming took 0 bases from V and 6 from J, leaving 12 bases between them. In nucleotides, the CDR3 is TGTGCTAGTGGTTTGGTACGAACTGGCACCGAGCAGTACTTC. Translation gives CASGLVRTGTEQYF.

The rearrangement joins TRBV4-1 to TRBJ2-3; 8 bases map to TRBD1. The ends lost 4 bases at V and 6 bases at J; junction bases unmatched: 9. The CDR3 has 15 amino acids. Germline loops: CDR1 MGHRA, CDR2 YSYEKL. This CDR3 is CASSRRTGLYDTQYF. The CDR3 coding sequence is TGCGCCAGCAGCCGACGGACAGGGCTATATGATACGCAGTATTTT.

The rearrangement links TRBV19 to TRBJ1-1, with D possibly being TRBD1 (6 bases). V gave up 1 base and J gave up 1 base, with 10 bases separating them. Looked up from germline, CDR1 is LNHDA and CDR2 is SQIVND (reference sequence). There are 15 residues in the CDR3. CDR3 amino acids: CASSIVGGSNTEAFF. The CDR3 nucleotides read TGTGCCAGTAGTATAGTAGGGGGTTCGAACACTGAAGCTTTCTTT.

The CDR3 loop reads CATTFTGQDTGELFF. DNA for the CDR3: TGTGCCACCACTTTTACAGGCCAGGACACCGGGGAGCTGTTTTTT. V and J are TRBV19 and TRBJ2-2, with a tentative D call TRBD1 (5 bases). The CDR3 length is 15 residues. Germline V gene sequence: CDR1 LNHDA, CDR2 SQIVND (reference sequence). Trimming pared 10 bases from V and 3 bases from J, leaving 18 bases between. Full variable domain (remainder filled in from reference TRBV19 and TRBJ2-2): DGGITQSPKYLFRKEGQNVTLSCEQNLNHDAMYWYRQDPGQGLRLIYYSQIVNDFQKGDIAEGYSVSREKKESFPLTVTSAQKNPTAFYLCATTFTGQDTGELFFGEGSRLTVL.

CDR3 DNA sequence: TGTGCCAGCAGCCAAGGCGGGACAACCGAGCAGTTCTTC. Translation: CASSQGGTTEQFF. The V gene is TRBV14, the J gene TRBJ2-1; perhaps D is TRBD1 or TRBD2 (6 bases each). V lost 1 base, J lost 10 bases, and 11 bases lay in between. Germline V lookup: CDR1 SGHDN, CDR2 FVKESK. There are 13 residues in the CDR3.

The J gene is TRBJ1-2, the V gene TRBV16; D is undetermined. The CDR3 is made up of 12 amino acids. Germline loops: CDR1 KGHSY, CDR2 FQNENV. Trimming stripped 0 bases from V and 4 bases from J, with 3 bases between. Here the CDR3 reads CASSQSSYGYTF. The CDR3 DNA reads TGTGCCAGCAGCCAATCTTCCTATGGCTACACCTTC.

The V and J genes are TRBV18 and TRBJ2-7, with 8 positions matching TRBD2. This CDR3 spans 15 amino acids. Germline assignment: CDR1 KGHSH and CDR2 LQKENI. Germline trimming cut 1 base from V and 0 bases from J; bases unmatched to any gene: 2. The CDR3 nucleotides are TGTGCCAGCTCACCACGCCTAGCGGGCTCCTACGAGCAGTACTTC. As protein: CASSPRLAGSYEQYF.

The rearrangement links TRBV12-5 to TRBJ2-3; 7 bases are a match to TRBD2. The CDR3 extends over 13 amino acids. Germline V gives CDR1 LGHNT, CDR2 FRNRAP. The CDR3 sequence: CATNLGGTDTQYF. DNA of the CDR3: TGTGCCACCAACCTCGGGGGGACAGATACGCAGTATTTT.

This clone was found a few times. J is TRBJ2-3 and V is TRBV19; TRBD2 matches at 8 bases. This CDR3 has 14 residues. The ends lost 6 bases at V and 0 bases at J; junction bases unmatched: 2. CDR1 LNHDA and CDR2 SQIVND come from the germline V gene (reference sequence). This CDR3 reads CASRRGASTDTQYF. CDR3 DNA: TGTGCCAGTAGGCGGGGGGCAAGCACAGATACGCAGTATTTT.

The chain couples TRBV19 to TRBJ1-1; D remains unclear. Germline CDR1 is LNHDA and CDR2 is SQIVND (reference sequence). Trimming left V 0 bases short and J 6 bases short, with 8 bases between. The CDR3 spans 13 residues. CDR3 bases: TGTGCCAGTAGTATAGATCGCGGAGCTGAAGCTTTCTTT. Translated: CASSIDRGAEAFF. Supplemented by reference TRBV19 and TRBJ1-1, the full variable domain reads DGGITQSPKYLFRKEGQNVTLSCEQNLNHDAMYWYRQDPGQGLRLIYYSQIVNDFQKGDIAEGYSVSREKKESFPLTVTSAQKNPTAFYLCASSIDRGAEAFFGQGTRLTVV.

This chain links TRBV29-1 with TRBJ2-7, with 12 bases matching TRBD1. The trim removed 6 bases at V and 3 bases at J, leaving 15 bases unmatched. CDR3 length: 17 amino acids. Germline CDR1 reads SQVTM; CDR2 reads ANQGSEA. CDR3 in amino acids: CSVDAGTGGATIYEQYF. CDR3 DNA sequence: TGCAGCGTGGACGCCGGGACAGGGGGCGCTACGATCTACGAGCAGTACTTC.